This T cell receptor (beta chain) appears in the sequencing data of a study of blood T cell repertoires in COVID-19. Study summary: Both acute and convalescent COVID-19 samples were obtained from the United States, Italy and Spain. In each case, the material was cDNA or gDNA derived from T cells, B-cell-depleted T cells, or PBMCs.

From germline, CDR1 is LNHDA and CDR2 SQIVND (reference sequence). J lost 13 bases, V lost 7 bases, and 10 bases had no gene match. The CDR3 length is 12 residues. Per the original data handling: Reference gene primer amplification in the assay estimated nucleated cell counts. The method was immunoSEQ multiplex PCR; TCRdb's version includes in-frame clones alone and lacks a portion of them. D and trimming were read from the DNA, whereas the V and J calls and clone size are those reported in that table. Found here are over 50,000 clones, approximately 86% of them singletons; the top ten hold roughly 5%.

This clonotype was obtained from a man in his sixties or seventies with acute or convalescent COVID-19. The rearrangement joins TRBV19 to TRBJ2-5, with 9 bases matching TRBD2. Sample: peripheral blood. CDR3 in DNA: TGTGCCAGTAAAGGTAGCGGGGGCCCGGTGTACTTC. Protein product: CASKGSGGPVYF.